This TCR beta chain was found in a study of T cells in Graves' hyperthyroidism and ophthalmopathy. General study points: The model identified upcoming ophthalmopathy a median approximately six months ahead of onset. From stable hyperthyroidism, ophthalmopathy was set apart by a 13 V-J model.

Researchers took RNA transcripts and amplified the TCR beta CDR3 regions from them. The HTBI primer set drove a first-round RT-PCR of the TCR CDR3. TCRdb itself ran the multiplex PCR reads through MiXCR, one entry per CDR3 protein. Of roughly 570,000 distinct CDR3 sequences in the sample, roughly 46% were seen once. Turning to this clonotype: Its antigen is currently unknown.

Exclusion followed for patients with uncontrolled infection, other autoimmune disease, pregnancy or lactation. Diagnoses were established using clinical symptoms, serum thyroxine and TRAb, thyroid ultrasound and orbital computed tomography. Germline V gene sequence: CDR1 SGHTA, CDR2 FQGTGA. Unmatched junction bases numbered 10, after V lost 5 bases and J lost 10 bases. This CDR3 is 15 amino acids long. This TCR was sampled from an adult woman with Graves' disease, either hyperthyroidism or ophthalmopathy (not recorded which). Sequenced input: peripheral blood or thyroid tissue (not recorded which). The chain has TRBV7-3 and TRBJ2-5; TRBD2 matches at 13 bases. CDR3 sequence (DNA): TGTGCCAGCAGCATAGGACTAGCGGGAGATTTAGGCCAGTACTTC. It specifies CASSIGLAGDLGQYF.